The rows below give T cell receptor beta chains drawn from one sample of a study of T cells after yellow fever vaccination. Via MiXCR, TCRdb re-called the 5' RACE reads, giving one row per CDR3 protein. The table records about 510,000 distinct CDR3 sequences, around a fifth of them present only once. Sequenced material: PBMCs, taken 21 days after the first yellow fever vaccination. All receptors derive from a man younger than 35 who received the YFV17D yellow fever vaccine. Each CDR3 is given with its conserved first and last residue. D genes are given only for firm matches. Expanded clones are given a class, and other clones once, few, many or no size at all.

clone_size,v_call,j_call,d_call,cdr3_aa,cdr3_nt
few,TRBV20-1,TRBJ1-1,-,CSAGGLENTEAFF,TGCAGTGCTGGCGGTTTGGAGAACACTGAAGCTTTCTTT
-,TRBV4-2,TRBJ2-7,TRBD2,CASSLIAGEQPYEQYF,TGTGCCAGCAGCTTAATAGCGGGGGAGCAACCGTACGAGCAGTACTTC
few,TRBV7-2,TRBJ2-2,-,CASSLASTNGELFF,TGTGCCAGCAGCTTAGCTTCGACAAACGGGGAGCTGTTTTTT
few,TRBV19,TRBJ1-2,-,CASSTEGYGYTF,TGTGCCAGTAGTACGGAGGGCTATGGCTACACCTTC
-,TRBV9,TRBJ2-3,-,CASSPRSGGEADTQYF,TGTGCCAGCAGCCCCAGGTCCGGAGGGGAGGCAGATACGCAGTATTTT
few,TRBV7-9,TRBJ2-6,TRBD2,CASSLRLAYGANVLTF,TGTGCCAGCAGCTTGAGACTAGCGTATGGGGCCAACGTCCTGACTTTC
many,TRBV10-2,TRBJ1-5,-,CASSESHRDQPQHF,TGCGCCAGCAGTGAGTCGCATAGGGATCAGCCCCAGCATTTT
-,TRBV7-2,TRBJ2-3,TRBD2,CASSLSERGGTDTQYF,TGTGCCAGCAGCTTATCAGAGCGGGGGGGCACAGATACGCAGTATTTT
few,TRBV12-3/TRBV12-4,TRBJ1-5,TRBD1,CASSYGTDNQPQHF,TGTGCCAGCAGCTACGGGACAGACAATCAGCCCCAGCATTTT
few,TRBV29-1,TRBJ2-3,TRBD1,CSVEGLGTGITDTQYF,TGCAGCGTTGAAGGGCTCGGGACAGGGATCACAGATACGCAGTATTTT
few,TRBV2,TRBJ2-1,TRBD1,CASSPNRGPNEQFF,TGTGCCAGCAGTCCGAACAGGGGTCCCAATGAGCAGTTCTTC
few,TRBV20-1,TRBJ1-4,TRBD1,CSARGDRQNEKLFF,TGCAGTGCTAGGGGGGACAGGCAGAACGAAAAACTGTTTTTT
few,TRBV12-3/TRBV12-4,TRBJ2-2,-,CASSPRGYRGTGELFF,TGTGCCAGCAGTCCTCGAGGGTATCGGGGCACCGGGGAGCTGTTTTTT
-,TRBV4-3,TRBJ2-7,TRBD1,CASSQEIWRDRGYEQYF,TGCGCCAGCAGCCAAGAAATTTGGAGGGACAGGGGGTACGAGCAGTACTTC
-,TRBV5-1,TRBJ2-2,-,CASRTRGRNTGELFF,TGCGCCAGCAGGACCAGGGGCCGGAACACCGGGGAGCTGTTTTTT
-,TRBV11-2,TRBJ2-3,-,CASSLTHGLAGPTDTQYF,TGTGCCAGCAGCTTAACCCACGGGCTGGCGGGGCCCACAGATACGCAGTATTTT
few,TRBV5-1,TRBJ2-7,-,CASRSGRYEQYF,TGCGCCAGCAGGTCGGGCCGGTACGAGCAGTACTTC
few,TRBV5-4,TRBJ2-3,TRBD2,CASTPLAGGTDTQYF,TGTGCCAGCACCCCATTAGCGGGGGGCACAGATACGCAGTATTTT
-,TRBV5-1,TRBJ1-3,TRBD1,CASSPTRQGAGNTIYF,TGCGCCAGCAGCCCTACGCGACAGGGGGCTGGAAACACCATATATTTT
-,TRBV6-4,TRBJ2-1,-,CASSDSAGSYNEQFF,TGTGCCAGCAGTGACTCAGCGGGCTCCTACAATGAGCAGTTCTTC
-,TRBV10-3,TRBJ2-7,TRBD2,CAISELAGRGGEQYF,TGTGCCATCAGCGAGCTAGCGGGGCGAGGAGGGGAGCAGTACTTC
few,TRBV7-2,TRBJ2-5,-,CASSRGVGVETQYF,TGTGCCAGCAGCCGAGGGGTCGGCGTAGAGACCCAGTACTTC
-,TRBV4-3,TRBJ2-5,TRBD2,CASSPGGSGGAETQYF,TGCGCCAGCAGCCCCGGAGGTAGCGGGGGGGCAGAGACCCAGTACTTC
-,TRBV18,TRBJ1-1,-,CASSPQHPAPEAFF,TGTGCCAGCTCACCACAGCATCCGGCCCCTGAAGCTTTCTTT
-,TRBV4-1,TRBJ2-7,TRBD1,CASRRQGAAEQYF,TGCGCCAGCAGGCGACAGGGCGCGGCCGAGCAGTACTTC
few,TRBV19,TRBJ1-1,-,CASTDTINTEAFF,TGTGCCAGTACGGACACCATTAACACTGAAGCTTTCTTT
few,TRBV5-1,TRBJ2-1,-,CASSASGNEQFF,TGCGCCAGCAGCGCCTCAGGGAATGAGCAGTTCTTC
-,TRBV6-2/TRBV6-3,TRBJ2-7,TRBD1,CASSYSWTGGDYEQYF,TGTGCCAGCAGTTACTCCTGGACAGGAGGCGACTACGAGCAGTACTTC
-,TRBV11-2,TRBJ2-2,TRBD1,CASSLGQGRNGELFF,TGTGCCAGCAGCTTAGGACAGGGCCGAAACGGGGAGCTGTTTTTT
-,TRBV24-1,TRBJ1-1,-,CATSGGVGFTEAFF,TGTGCCACCAGTGGGGGGGTGGGGTTCACTGAAGCTTTCTTT
-,TRBV24-1,TRBJ2-2,TRBD1,CATSGAGTENTGELFF,TGTGCCACCAGTGGGGCCGGGACAGAAAACACCGGGGAGCTGTTTTTT
-,TRBV7-7,TRBJ2-3,-,CASSYPGAGEDTQYF,TGTGCCAGCAGCTACCCGGGGGCGGGTGAAGATACGCAGTATTTT
few,TRBV25-1,TRBJ2-2,-,CASSDYRNTGELFF,TGTGCCAGCAGTGATTACAGGAACACCGGGGAGCTGTTTTTT
-,TRBV12-3/TRBV12-4,TRBJ1-1,-,CASSFVQGYTEAFF,TGTGCCAGCAGTTTTGTTCAGGGTTACACTGAAGCTTTCTTT
-,TRBV7-2,TRBJ2-7,-,CASSLVYSGNNEQYF,TGTGCCAGCAGCTTAGTCTACTCAGGGAATAACGAGCAGTACTTC
few,TRBV20-1,TRBJ2-3,-,CSASGSNEGLDTQYF,TGCAGTGCTAGTGGCTCAAACGAGGGATTGGATACGCAGTATTTT
-,TRBV5-1,TRBJ2-1,TRBD1,CASSLSQGEYNEQFF,TGCGCCAGCAGCTTGTCGCAGGGGGAATACAATGAGCAGTTCTTC
-,TRBV19,TRBJ1-2,-,CASSIRFRLPNYGYTF,TGTGCCAGTAGTATAAGGTTTCGTCTTCCCAACTATGGCTACACCTTC
-,TRBV19,TRBJ2-2,-,CASSTRTGGLGTGELFF,TGTGCCAGTAGTACCCGAACAGGAGGGCTAGGTACCGGGGAGCTGTTTTTT
-,TRBV23-1,TRBJ2-2,TRBD1,CASSQSVSRDRALFQDTGELFF,TGCGCCAGCAGTCAATCTGTGTCTCGGGACAGGGCTCTTTTCCAAGACACCGGGGAGCTGTTTTTT
-,TRBV29-1,TRBJ2-2,-,CSAKHPNTGELFF,TGCAGCGCCAAACATCCGAACACCGGGGAGCTGTTTTTT
few,TRBV3-1,TRBJ1-2,TRBD1,CASSARDSPYGYTF,TGTGCCAGCAGCGCCCGGGACAGCCCCTATGGCTACACCTTC
-,TRBV7-3,TRBJ2-2,-,CASSFLRGELFF,TGTGCCAGCAGCTTTCTACGTGGGGAGCTGTTTTTT
few,TRBV10-3,TRBJ1-2,-,CATTGGIYGYTF,TGTGCCACCACCGGAGGGATTTATGGCTACACCTTC
few,TRBV29-1,TRBJ1-2,-,CSAGAYYGYTF,TGCAGCGCCGGGGCTTACTATGGCTACACCTTC